In its sample, the clone carrying this TCR beta chain was seen once. The data are from a study of blood T cell repertoires in COVID-19. Profiled with immunoSEQ multiplex PCR; TCRdb holds only in-frame clones, not every one. The sample lists about 320,000 clones; about 91% were seen once. CDR3 length equals 14 residues. In germline, CDR1 is LNHDA, CDR2 SQIVND (reference sequence). J gave up 5 bases and V 5 bases, and 7 bases lay outside the gene matches. The receptor was derived from a woman aged 25 to 39 with COVID-19, enrolled during active disease. Input material: peripheral blood. The chain carries TRBV19 and TRBJ2-5; 8 nucleotides line up with TRBD1. The CDR3 region has the DNA TGTGCCAGTAGTGCTCGGACAGGGTATGAGACCCAGTACTTC. Amino acid sequence: CASSARTGYETQYF.